This passage covers 16 T cell receptor beta chains from one sample sequenced in a study of cytomegalovirus exposure and HLA in healthy donors (dated by TCRdb to the late 2010s). The library was obtained by the immunoSEQ multiplex PCR assay. For the multiplex PCR, a mixture combining 60 forward primers for TCR Vbeta segments and 13 reverse primers for TCR Jbeta segments was used. Not all clones reach the TCRdb copy of this immuneACCESS table, which keeps in-frame sequences only. Checked studies attribute under half of the gap to unresolved V genes and leave the rest unexplained. The sample data list about 150,000 clones, and approximately 80% of these were observed just once. Jointly, the top ten make up about 13% of the sample. Sequenced: PBMCs. The receptors originated from a man between 35 and 55 years old in good health and CMV-seropositive.

V and J are TRBV7-9 and TRBJ2-2; D remains unclear. The CDR3 runs to 14 residues. V lost 5 bases and J lost 6, with 13 bases in between. CDR1 and CDR2 (germline): SEHNR, FQNEAQ (reference sequence). The CDR3 DNA reads TGTGCCAGCAGCCTCACCAGGCCTGCCGGGGAGCTGTTTTTT. Translated, it gives CASSLTRPAGELFF.

This clone was seen just once. The rearrangement uses TRBV28 and TRBJ2-2, with 12 bases lining up with TRBD2. Germline V CDR1 and CDR2: MDHEN, SYDVKM. Losses at the gene ends were 3 bases for V and 5 bases for J; bases not matched to a gene: 7. The CDR3 runs 17 residues. The CDR3 is CASSFPTSGRRTGELFF. As DNA, the CDR3 is TGTGCCAGCAGTTTCCCAACTAGCGGGAGGCGGACCGGGGAGCTGTTTTTT.

The chain is built from TRBV29-1 and TRBJ2-1, with TRBD2 matching over 8 bases. Germline V gene sequence: CDR1 SQVTM, CDR2 ANQGSEA. The CDR3 spans 15 residues. Trimming cost V 3 bases and J 4 bases; bases outside gene matches: 8. Written as DNA, the CDR3 is TGCAGCGTTGATCTAGCGGGTAGACCATACAATGAGCAGTTCTTC. Its protein product is CSVDLAGRPYNEQFF.

The chain employs TRBV7-8 and TRBJ1-3; maybe TRBD1 (6 bases). V gave up 3 bases and J gave up 4 bases, with 19 bases separating them. CDR1 SGHVS and CDR2 FQNEAQ come from the germline V gene. The CDR3 has 17 residues. The CDR3 DNA reads TGTGCCAGCAGCTTTTTTGGAGGACAGATCGCCGGAAACACCATATATTTT. Protein product: CASSFFGGQIAGNTIYF.

V usage is TRBV27 and J usage is TRBJ2-5; 8 bases are shared with TRBD2. V lost 3 bases and J lost 5; bases outside the gene matches: 5. The CDR3 contains 14 residues. Germline lookup yields CDR1 MNHEY and CDR2 SMNVEV (reference sequence). The CDR3 protein is CASSFEGTRETQYF. CDR3 bases: TGTGCCAGCAGTTTTGAGGGGACTAGGGAGACCCAGTACTTC.

This clone was counted a single time. The chain joins TRBV27 to TRBJ2-7, with TRBD2 identical over 12 bases. This CDR3 contains 17 residues. V gave up 6 bases and J gave up 6 bases; unmatched junction bases: 15. Germline loops: CDR1 MNHEY, CDR2 SMNVEV (reference sequence). This CDR3 reads CASRALAGGPGGGEQYF. The CDR3 nucleotides are TGTGCCAGCAGGGCACTAGCGGGAGGCCCAGGGGGCGGCGAGCAGTACTTC.

The V and J genes are TRBV5-4 and TRBJ2-1; D perhaps matches TRBD1 (5 bases). The CDR3 has 14 residues. Deletions cut 3 bases from V and 5 bases from J, with 12 bases between. CDR1 and CDR2 from the germline V gene are SGHNT and YYREEE (reference sequence). The CDR3 sequence is CASSSGRANNEQFF. For the CDR3, the DNA is TGTGCCAGCAGCTCAGGCAGGGCGAACAATGAGCAGTTCTTC.

This clone was seen more than once but under ten times. This sequence joins TRBV6-1 and TRBJ2-5, with 7 nucleotides matching TRBD1. The CDR3 contains 15 residues. Losses at the gene ends were 4 bases for V and 4 bases for J; bases not matched to a gene: 9. The germline gives CDR1 MNHNS, CDR2 SASEGT. The CDR3 sequence: CASSATGSLGETQYF. CDR3 sequence (DNA): TGTGCCAGCAGTGCGACAGGGTCCCTGGGAGAGACCCAGTACTTC.

Written as DNA, the CDR3 is TGTGCCAGCAGTCCACGGACAGCCTTGTACGAGCAGTACTTC. Amino acids: CASSPRTALYEQYF. The rearrangement links TRBV27 to TRBJ2-7, with D perhaps TRBD1 (6 bases). The V gene lost 5 bases and the J gene lost 4 bases, with 15 bases spanning the gap. This CDR3 region has 14 residues. CDR1 is MNHEY, CDR2 SMNVEV, per germline (reference sequence).

The V and J genes are TRBV18 and TRBJ2-7; 9 nucleotides line up with TRBD2. V shed 4 bases, J shed 3 bases, and the junction held 13 bases outside the gene matches. This CDR3 region has 17 residues. Germline V gene data show CDR1 as KGHSH and CDR2 as LQKENI. CDR3 amino acids: CASSRTVAGVVGYEQYF. In DNA form, the CDR3 reads TGTGCCAGCTCACGGACAGTAGCGGGAGTGGTCGGCTACGAGCAGTACTTC.

The chain carries TRBV5-1 and TRBJ1-4; no definite D call. This CDR3 contains 15 residues. Germline V CDR1 and CDR2: SGHRS, YFSETQ. V was pared by 4 bases and J by 4 bases, with 14 bases between. CDR3 protein: CASSLNGKFNEKLFF. In DNA, the CDR3 is TGCGCCAGCAGCCTAAACGGGAAGTTTAATGAAAAACTGTTTTTT.

This clone was recorded only once. The chain carries TRBV18 and TRBJ2-7, with 11 bases fitting TRBD1. CDR1 and CDR2 (germline): KGHSH, LQKENI. V dropped 8 bases and J dropped 3; count of bases not matched to a gene: 6. This CDR3 spans 14 amino acids. Here the CDR3 DNA reads TGTGCCAGCCGAGGACAGGGGGCGCGCTACGAGCAGTACTTC. Translated, it gives CASRGQGARYEQYF.

The chain joins TRBV13 to TRBJ2-3; no firm D call. V gave up 5 bases and J gave up 5 bases, with 11 bases separating them. Germline V gene sequence: CDR1 PRHDT, CDR2 FYEKMQ (reference sequence). This CDR3 contains 13 residues. For the CDR3, the DNA is TGTGCCAGCAGCCCCCAAATCGGAGATACGCAGTATTTT. Residues: CASSPQIGDTQYF. Together with reference TRBV13 and TRBJ2-3, the CDR3 gives the full variable domain: AAGVIQSPRHLIKEKRETATLKCYPIPRHDTVYWYQQGPGQDPQFLISFYEKMQSDKGSIPDRFSAQQFSDYHSELNMSSLELGDSALYFCASSPQIGDTQYFGPGTRLTVL.

The chain combines TRBV5-1 with TRBJ2-5, with 10 bases fitting TRBD2. CDR1 is SGHRS, CDR2 YFSETQ, per germline. Trimming removed 4 bases from V and 5 bases from J; junction bases left unmatched: 17. The CDR3 is 18 residues long. The CDR3 DNA follows: TGCGCCAGCAGCCCGGACCTTTTAGGGGGAGCGGGAGGGGAGACCCAGTACTTC. Protein product: CASSPDLLGGAGGETQYF.

The chain employs TRBV29-1 and TRBJ1-1; D is undetermined. This CDR3 region has 14 residues. Germline V gene sequence: CDR1 SQVTM, CDR2 ANQGSEA. The V end was cut by 1 base, the J end by 0 bases, with 9 bases between. The CDR3 bases are TGCAGCGTTGAAGGTACAGCTATGAACACTGAAGCTTTCTTT. This gives the protein CSVEGTAMNTEAFF.

The chain joins TRBV7-6 to TRBJ1-1, with D uncertain. CDR3 size: 13 residues. Germline lookup yields CDR1 SGHVS and CDR2 FNYEAQ. Trimming pared 2 bases from V and 6 bases from J, leaving 10 bases between. The CDR3 nucleotides read TGTGCCAGCAGCTTACCTGAGGGTTCTGAAGCTTTCTTT. Translating it yields CASSLPEGSEAFF.